These 2 T cell receptor beta chains came from one sample sequenced in a study of Graves' ophthalmopathy and Graves' hyperthyroidism. Amplified TCR beta CDR3 regions were obtained using RNA transcripts as template. Scientists carried out first-round RT-PCR using HTBI primers and then a second-round multiplex PCR. One entry per CDR3 protein, called by TCRdb with MiXCR from the multiplex PCR reads. The sample lists 900,000 to 1,200,000 distinct CDR3 sequences, about 36% occurring once. The source material was peripheral blood or thyroid tissue (not recorded which). The receptors come from an adult man with Graves' hyperthyroidism.

This chain joins TRBV14 and TRBJ2-7; TRBD2 matches at 9 bases. V lost 3 bases to trimming and J lost 0 bases; unmatched junction nucleotides: 6. The CDR3 has 16 amino acids. From germline, CDR1 is SGHDN and CDR2 FVKESK. CDR3 nucleotide sequence: TGTGCCAGCAGCCAGCAGGGACTAGCTCCCTCCTACGAGCAGTACTTC. Amino acids: CASSQQGLAPSYEQYF.

On this clonotype: Being one base from a much bigger clone, this may be a read error. The chain employs TRBV2 and TRBJ2-2, with TRBD2 matching 13 bases. Germline V gives CDR1 SNHLY, CDR2 FYNNEI. CDR3 length: 17 residues. Trimming took 5 bases from V and 3 from J; bases not matched to a gene: 6. The CDR3 DNA reads as TGTGCCAGCAGTTCGGTAGGACTAGCGGGAGACACCGGGGAGCTGTTTTTT. This gives the protein CASSSVGLAGDTGELFF. The variable domain in full, with the rest retrieved from reference TRBV2 and TRBJ2-2, is EPEVTQTPSHQVTQMGQEVILRCVPISNHLYFYWYRQILGQKVEFLVSFYNNEISEKSEIFDDQFSVERPDGSNFTLKIRSTKLEDSAMYFCASSSVGLAGDTGELFFGEGSRLTVL.